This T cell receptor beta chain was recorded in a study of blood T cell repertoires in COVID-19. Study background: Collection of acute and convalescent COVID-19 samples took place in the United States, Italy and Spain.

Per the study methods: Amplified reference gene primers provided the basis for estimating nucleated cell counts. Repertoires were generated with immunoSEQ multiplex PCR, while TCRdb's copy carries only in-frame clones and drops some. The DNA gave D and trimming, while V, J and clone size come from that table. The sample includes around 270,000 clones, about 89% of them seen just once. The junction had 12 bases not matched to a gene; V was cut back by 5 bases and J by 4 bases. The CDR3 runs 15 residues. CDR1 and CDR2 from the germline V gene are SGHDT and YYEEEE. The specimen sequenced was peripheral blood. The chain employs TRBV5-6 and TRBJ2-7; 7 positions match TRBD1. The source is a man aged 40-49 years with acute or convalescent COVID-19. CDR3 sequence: CASSLSPGQSYEQYF. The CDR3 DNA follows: TGTGCCAGCAGTCTTTCTCCGGGACAGTCTTACGAGCAGTACTTC.